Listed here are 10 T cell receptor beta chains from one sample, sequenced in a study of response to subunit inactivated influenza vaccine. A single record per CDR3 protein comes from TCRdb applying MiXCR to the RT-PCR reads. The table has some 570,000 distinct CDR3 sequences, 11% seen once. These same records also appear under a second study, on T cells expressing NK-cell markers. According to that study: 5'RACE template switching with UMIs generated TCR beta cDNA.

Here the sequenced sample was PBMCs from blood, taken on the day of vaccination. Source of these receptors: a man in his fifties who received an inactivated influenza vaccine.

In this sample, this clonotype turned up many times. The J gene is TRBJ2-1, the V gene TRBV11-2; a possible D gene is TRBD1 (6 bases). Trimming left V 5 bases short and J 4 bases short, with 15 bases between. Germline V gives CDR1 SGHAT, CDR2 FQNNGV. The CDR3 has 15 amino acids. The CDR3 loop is CASSALGAQYNEQFF. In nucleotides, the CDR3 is TGTGCCAGCAGCGCGCTGGGGGCCCAGTACAATGAGCAGTTCTTC.

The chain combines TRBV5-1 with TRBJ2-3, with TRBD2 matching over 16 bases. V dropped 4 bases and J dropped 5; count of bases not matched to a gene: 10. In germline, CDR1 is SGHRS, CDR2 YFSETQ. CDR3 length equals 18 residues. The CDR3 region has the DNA TGCGCCAGCAGCCGAGGGACTAGCGGGAGGGCTTCCGGAGATACGCAGTATTTT. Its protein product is CASSRGTSGRASGDTQYF.

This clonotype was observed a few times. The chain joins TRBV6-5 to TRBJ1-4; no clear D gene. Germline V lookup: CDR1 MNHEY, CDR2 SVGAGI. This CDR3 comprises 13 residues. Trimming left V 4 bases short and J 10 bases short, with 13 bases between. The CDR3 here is CASSLEPHGKLFF. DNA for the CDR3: TGTGCCAGCAGTTTAGAGCCACACGGAAAACTGTTTTTT.

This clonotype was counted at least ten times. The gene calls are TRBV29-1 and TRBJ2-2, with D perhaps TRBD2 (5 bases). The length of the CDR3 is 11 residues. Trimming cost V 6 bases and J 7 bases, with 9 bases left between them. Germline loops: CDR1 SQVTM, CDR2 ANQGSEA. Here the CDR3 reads CSVGVHGELFF. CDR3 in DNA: TGCAGCGTGGGAGTTCACGGGGAGCTGTTTTTT.

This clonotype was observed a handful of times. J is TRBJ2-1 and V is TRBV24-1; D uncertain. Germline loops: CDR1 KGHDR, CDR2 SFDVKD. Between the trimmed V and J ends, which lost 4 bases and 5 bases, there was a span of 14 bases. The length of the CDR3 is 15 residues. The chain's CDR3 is CATSDHPTTNNEQFF. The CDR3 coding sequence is TGTGCCACCAGTGACCACCCGACAACAAACAATGAGCAGTTCTTC.

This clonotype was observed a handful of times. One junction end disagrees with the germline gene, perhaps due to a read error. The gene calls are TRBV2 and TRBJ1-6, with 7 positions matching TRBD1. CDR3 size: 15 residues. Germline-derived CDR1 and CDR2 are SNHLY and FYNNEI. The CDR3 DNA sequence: TGTGCCAGCAGGGAAGGGGGCGCACGGAATTCACCCCTCCACTTT. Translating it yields CASREGGARNSPLHF.

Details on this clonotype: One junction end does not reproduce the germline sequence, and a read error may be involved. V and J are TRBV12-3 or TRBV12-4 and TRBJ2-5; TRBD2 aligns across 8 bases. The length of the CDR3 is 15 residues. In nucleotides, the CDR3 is TGTGCCAGCTGTTTGCGGCTAGCGGGCCAAGAGACCCAGTACTTC. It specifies CASCLRLAGQETQYF.

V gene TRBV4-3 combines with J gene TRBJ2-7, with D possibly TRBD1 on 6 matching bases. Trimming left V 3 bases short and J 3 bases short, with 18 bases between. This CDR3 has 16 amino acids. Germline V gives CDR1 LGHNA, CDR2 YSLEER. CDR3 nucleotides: TGCGCCAGCAGCCAGAGGCCGACGGACAGATTCTACGAGCAGTACTTC. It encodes CASSQRPTDRFYEQYF.

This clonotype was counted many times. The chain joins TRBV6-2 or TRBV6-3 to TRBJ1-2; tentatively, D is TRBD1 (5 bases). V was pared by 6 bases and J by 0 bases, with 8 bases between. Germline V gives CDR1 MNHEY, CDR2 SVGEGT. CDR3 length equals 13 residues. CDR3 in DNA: TGTGCCAGCAGCGACAGCACTAACTATGGCTACACCTTC. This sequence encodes CASSDSTNYGYTF.

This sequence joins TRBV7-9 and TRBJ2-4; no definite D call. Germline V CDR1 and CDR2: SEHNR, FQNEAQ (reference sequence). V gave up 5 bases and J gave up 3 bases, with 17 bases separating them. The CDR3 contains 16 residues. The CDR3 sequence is CASSPEVQENKNIQYF. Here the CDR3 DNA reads TGTGCCAGCAGCCCAGAGGTCCAGGAAAACAAAAACATTCAGTACTTC. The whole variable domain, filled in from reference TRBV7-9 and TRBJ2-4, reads DTGVSQNPRHKITKRGQNVTFRCDPISEHNRLYWYRQTLGQGPEFLTYFQNEAQLEKSRLLSDRFSAERPKGSFSTLEIQRTEQGDSAMYLCASSPEVQENKNIQYFGAGTRLSVL.